The clone carrying this T cell receptor beta chain was seen a few times. Its antigen is not identified. The data were taken from a study of response to subunit inactivated influenza vaccine. TCRdb reanalysed the RT-PCR reads using MiXCR and keeps one entry per CDR3 protein. The sample contains about 780,000 distinct CDR3 sequences, around 20% of which appear only once. This CDR3 is 18 amino acids long. V shed 0 bases and J shed 0 bases, with 15 bases lying between them. Germline V gene sequence: CDR1 DFQATT, CDR2 SNEGSKA (reference sequence). Study-wide points: Each seasonal flu vaccination may recruit only limited new T cells, authors suggested.

The chain combines TRBV20-1 with TRBJ1-6, with D perhaps TRBD1 (6 bases). The clonotype originates from a man aged 50-60 years who received an inactivated influenza vaccine. The sample here was PBMCs from blood, taken around 5 days after vaccination. CDR3 DNA: TGCAGTGCTAGAGACCCTCTACAGGGAAGCTCCTATAATTCACCCCTCCACTTT. Its protein product is CSARDPLQGSSYNSPLHF.